The TCR beta chain described here comes from a study of blood T cell repertoires in COVID-19. Turning to the study itself: The cDNA or gDNA used as material had been derived from T cells, B-cell-depleted T cells, or PBMCs.

In the original analysis: Reference gene primer amplification gave estimated nucleated cell counts. Clones were sequenced by immunoSEQ multiplex PCR, and TCRdb holds only the in-frame ones, with some missing. V, J and clone size are those of that table, while D and trimming were read from the DNA. The data contain approximately 170,000 clones, approximately 82% of them singletons. Germline-derived CDR1 and CDR2 are KGHSH and LQKENI. The CDR3 runs to 13 residues. V lost 2 bases and J 8 bases, leaving 12 bases between the germline ends. Symptom resolution, clearance, or two negative PCRs marked the recovered donors of Cohort 3.

J is TRBJ1-1 and V is TRBV18; a possible D gene is TRBD1 (5 bases). This clonotype originated in a woman aged 45-60 years who had recovered from COVID-19. Sequenced material: PBMCs or T cells enriched from blood (not recorded which). This CDR3 reads CASSPRGGGEAFF. DNA of the CDR3: TGTGCCAGCTCACCAAGGGGCGGAGGGGAAGCTTTCTTT.